One T cell receptor beta chain is described in this entry. The target antigen is unknown. Presentation of ophthalmopathy in the donors involved moderate-to-severe activity, CAS ≥3, NOSPECS ≥4 and a duration under 3 months. Fresh peripheral blood, roughly 10 ml, was the PBMC source. The CDR3 has 17 amino acids. V shed 10 bases and J 4 bases; nucleotides not matched to a gene: 13. CDR1 is ENHRY and CDR2 is SYGVKD in the germline V gene. The sample originates from a study of Graves' ophthalmopathy and Graves' hyperthyroidism. Overall study findings and caveats: Built on 13 signatures, a model told ophthalmopathy apart from stable hyperthyroidism with 85% to 90% sensitivity and approximately 80% specificity. In predicting ophthalmopathy progression, the model reached over 70% sensitivity and 72% to 85% specificity.

Beta-chain TCR CDR3 regions were amplified from RNA transcripts. Following a first-round RT-PCR that used HTBI primers, a second-round multiplex PCR was carried out. MiXCR was run by TCRdb on the multiplex PCR reads, yielding one entry per CDR3 protein. The sample gives about 660,000 distinct CDR3 sequences, under 50% of which show up once; about 3.3% is in the top ten. The origin of this receptor is an adult man with Graves' ophthalmopathy. The chain employs TRBV10-3 and TRBJ2-2, with 12 bases matching TRBD2. The sequenced sample consisted of peripheral blood. The CDR3 sequence: CASLPSPSGRATGELFF. CDR3 in DNA: TGTGCCAGCCTACCCAGTCCTAGCGGGAGGGCCACCGGGGAGCTGTTTTTT.